This T cell receptor (beta chain) was sequenced for a study of blood T cell repertoires in COVID-19. Study information: COVID-19 samples collected from the United States, Italy and Spain covered acute and convalescent phases. PBMCs, B-cell-depleted T cells, or T cells provided the cDNA or gDNA that made up the material.

Seattle patients were enrolled while actively infected and followed longitudinally. Sequencing used immunoSEQ multiplex PCR; TCRdb keeps in-frame clones, though not all of them. The sample lists over 150,000 clones; 65% to 90% were seen once. Sequenced input: peripheral blood. This TCR came from a woman between 55 and 75 years old with COVID-19, enrolled during active disease.

The DNA for the CDR3 is TGTGCCAGCTCGCGATCTACAGGGGACGGGAACAATGAGCAGTTCTTC. It yields the protein CASSRSTGDGNNEQFF. The chain has TRBV18 and TRBJ2-1; 7 bases agree with TRBD1. Germline-derived CDR1 and CDR2 are KGHSH and LQKENI. The J segment lost 5 bases and the V segment lost 6 bases, leaving 13 bases of the junction unmatched. This CDR3 region has 16 residues.